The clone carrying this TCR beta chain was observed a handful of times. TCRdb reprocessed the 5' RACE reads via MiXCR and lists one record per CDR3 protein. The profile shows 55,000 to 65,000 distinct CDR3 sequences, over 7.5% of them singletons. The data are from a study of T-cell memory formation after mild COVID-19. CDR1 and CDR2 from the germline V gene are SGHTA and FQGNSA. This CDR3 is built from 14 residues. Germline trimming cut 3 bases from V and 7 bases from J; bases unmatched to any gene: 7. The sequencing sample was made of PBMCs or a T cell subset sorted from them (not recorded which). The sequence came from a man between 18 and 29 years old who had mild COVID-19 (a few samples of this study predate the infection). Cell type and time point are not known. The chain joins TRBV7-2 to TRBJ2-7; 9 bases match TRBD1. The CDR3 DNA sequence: TGTGCCAGCAGCTTCGGGACAGGGTTGTGGGAGCAGTACTTC. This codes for CASSFGTGLWEQYF. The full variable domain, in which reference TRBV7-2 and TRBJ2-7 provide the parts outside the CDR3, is GAGVSQSPSNKVTEKGKDVELRCDPISGHTALYWYRQSLGQGLEFLIYFQGNSAPDKSGLPSDRFSAERTGGSVSTLTIQRTQQEDSAVYLCASSFGTGLWEQYFGPGTRLTVT.